Listed below are T cell receptor beta chains from one sample, sequenced in a study of identical twins. TCRdb itself ran the 5' RACE reads through MiXCR, one entry per CDR3 protein. The sample lists hundreds of thousands of distinct CDR3 sequences; 20% to 25% were seen once. These sequences were also reported in another study, on T cells expressing NK-cell markers.

Specimen: PBMCs. Source of these receptors: a woman aged 18-29 years in good health. Both conserved end residues are part of each CDR3. Fields, in order: J gene, D gene, V gene, CDR3 protein. The D gene is left open where the match is weak.

>TRBJ2-3|TRBD2|TRBV12-3/TRBV12-4
CASSFLAAHGGTDTQYF
>TRBJ2-1|-|TRBV12-3/TRBV12-4
CASSLFLANEQFF
>TRBJ2-5|TRBD2|TRBV10-3
CAISDYGLAGEETQYF
>TRBJ2-1|TRBD2|TRBV7-9
CASSARTSGGGYNEQFF
>TRBJ2-1|TRBD2|TRBV10-1
CASSGSGRAMNEQFF
>TRBJ2-7|-|TRBV20-1
CSARPATYEQYF
>TRBJ2-7|-|TRBV12-3/TRBV12-4
CASRLGLPSSYEQYF
>TRBJ1-4|TRBD1|TRBV6-5
CASRQGGEKLFF
>TRBJ2-7|-|TRBV7-8
CASSLNWRGQKFTYEQYF
>TRBJ2-7|-|TRBV7-9
CASSEGRGEQYF
>TRBJ2-7|TRBD2|TRBV20-1
CSASRLADYRYEQYF
>TRBJ2-1|TRBD1|TRBV20-1
CSARGVGTGGNEQFF
>TRBJ1-1|-|TRBV10-2
CASSSNRLDTEAFF
>TRBJ2-7|TRBD2|TRBV5-1
CASSLNRSGNSYEQYF
>TRBJ2-2|TRBD1|TRBV29-1
CIAAGQVDTGELFF
>TRBJ1-1|-|TRBV20-1
CSARNRVGFPEAFF
>TRBJ2-5|-|TRBV7-9
CASSVNVETQYF
>TRBJ2-2|-|TRBV10-3
CAISFTTGELFF
>TRBJ1-5|-|TRBV6-1
CASSDNRAGQPQHF
>TRBJ2-3|-|TRBV20-1
CSAGDAGYNTDTQYF
>TRBJ2-2|TRBD1|TRBV3-1
CASRQTGTGNTGELFF
>TRBJ2-5|-|TRBV10-3
CAISEVSRQETQYF
>TRBJ2-3|-|TRBV12-3/TRBV12-4
CASSLGTGYTQYF
>TRBJ2-5|-|TRBV18
CASSPPGAGETQYF
>TRBJ2-7|-|TRBV12-3/TRBV12-4
CASSPTGTSYEQYF
>TRBJ2-1|-|TRBV6-2/TRBV6-3
CASSSRDPRNEQFF
>TRBJ2-7|-|TRBV28
CASSSPWRVGEQYF
>TRBJ1-1|-|TRBV6-1
CASKRGGTEAFF
>TRBJ2-1|-|TRBV4-1
CASSQSPLLNYNEQFF
>TRBJ1-2|-|TRBV27
CASSLWGQPFYGYTF
>TRBJ2-1|-|TRBV15
CATSTRLRYEQFF
>TRBJ2-7|-|TRBV6-2/TRBV6-3
CASSKTKGTLAAYEQYF
>TRBJ2-1|TRBD2|TRBV5-1
CASSWASGEGNEQFF
>TRBJ2-7|-|TRBV29-1
CSVGFAPYEQYF
>TRBJ2-1|TRBD2|TRBV11-3
CASSLSERGGLSHEQFF
>TRBJ1-1|-|TRBV12-3/TRBV12-4
CASSKGTFGTEAFF
>TRBJ2-7|-|TRBV11-3
CASSFQGTTYEQYF
>TRBJ2-7|TRBD2|TRBV14
CASSQVTRLAGGHEQYF
>TRBJ2-6|-|TRBV6-5
CASSYADRANVLTF
>TRBJ1-6|-|TRBV27
CASSLIGGTGNSPLHF
>TRBJ2-3|TRBD2|TRBV5-1
CASSLGPLGSGAGNTQYF
>TRBJ1-1|TRBD1|TRBV7-2
CASSYRQGLGNTEAFF
>TRBJ2-1|-|TRBV5-1
CASSAGTGGEQFF
>TRBJ2-3|-|TRBV20-1
CSARDPLPDTQYF
>TRBJ2-7|-|TRBV27
CASGDSEVQYF
>TRBJ2-7|-|TRBV12-3/TRBV12-4
CASSFGVSSPQQYF
>TRBJ2-3|-|TRBV7-9
CASSSTSDTQYF
>TRBJ2-7|TRBD2|TRBV6-1
CASSEAGDGPYEQYF
>TRBJ2-3|TRBD1|TRBV11-2
CASSLSRGRADTQYF
>TRBJ1-1|TRBD1|TRBV3-1
CASSQLTGMNTEAFF
>TRBJ2-2|-|TRBV6-2/TRBV6-3
CASSFPGRTGELFF
>TRBJ1-5|TRBD1|TRBV29-1
CSGGDSDQPQHF
>TRBJ2-7|TRBD2|TRBV4-1
CASSAAGGYEQYF
>TRBJ2-1|TRBD2|TRBV9
CASSVQRGGGLIEQFF
>TRBJ2-1|-|TRBV20-1
CSARPPLDRRGNEQFF
>TRBJ2-4|-|TRBV4-3
CASSQEGVAKNIQYF
>TRBJ2-1|TRBD2|TRBV9
CASSVSSSGYNEQFF